A selection of T cell receptor beta chains follows, all from one sample in a study of blood T cell repertoires in COVID-19. Profiling relied on immunoSEQ multiplex PCR, and the TCRdb table lists in-frame clones only, not all of them. The table lists 70,000 or so clones, approximately 80% of them singletons. Sequenced: peripheral blood. The receptors here all came from a man aged 50 to 60 with COVID-19, enrolled during active disease. CDR3s include the opening cysteine and the closing phenylalanine or tryptophan. D genes are given only for firm matches. The size field is filled for only some rows; it gives once, few, many or a size class.

-,TRBV11-2,TRBJ2-7,15,-,CASSIRPYSSYEQYF,TGTGCCAGCAGCATCCGGCCATACAGCTCCTACGAGCAGTACTTC
-,TRBV5-6,TRBJ2-4,19,TRBD1,CASSLLGQSMLGAKNIQYF,TGTGCCAGCAGCTTGCTGGGACAGAGTATGCTGGGGGCCAAAAACATTCAGTACTTC
-,TRBV18,TRBJ1-1,15,-,CASSPVPTGNTEAFF,TGTGCCAGCTCACCAGTTCCGACAGGGAACACTGAAGCTTTCTTT
-,TRBV28,TRBJ1-3,16,TRBD1,CASSFPTGNSGNTIYF,TGTGCCAGCAGTTTCCCGACAGGGAACTCTGGAAACACCATATATTTT
-,TRBV28,TRBJ1-1,14,-,CASTVSPGDTEAFF,TGTGCCAGCACTGTCTCGCCAGGGGACACTGAAGCTTTCTTT
-,TRBV6-2/TRBV6-3,TRBJ1-1,15,-,CASSRLDRFDTEAFF,TGTGCCAGCAGTCGGCTGGACAGATTTGACACTGAAGCTTTCTTT
-,TRBV6-2/TRBV6-3,TRBJ2-1,18,TRBD2,CASSSSPIAGASYNEQFF,TGTGCCAGCAGTTCTTCACCCATAGCGGGAGCCTCCTACAATGAGCAGTTCTTC
-,TRBV6-2/TRBV6-3,TRBJ2-7,12,-,CASSRDTHEQYF,TGTGCCAGCAGTCGGGACACCCACGAGCAGTACTTC
medium-sized,TRBV5-6,TRBJ2-1,17,-,CASSLGRIGGSYNEQFF,TGTGCCAGCAGCTTGGGCAGGATAGGAGGCTCCTACAATGAGCAGTTCTTC
-,TRBV6-6,TRBJ2-7,15,-,CASSRRGQLSYEQYF,TGTGCCAGCAGTCGGAGGGGACAACTCTCCTACGAGCAGTACTTC
-,TRBV4-3,TRBJ2-1,12,-,CASSQEGVEQFF,TGCGCCAGCAGCCAAGAGGGAGTTGAGCAGTTCTTC
few,TRBV25-1,TRBJ2-7,15,-,CASSGGITGAYEQYF,TGTGCCAGCAGTGGGGGCATTACAGGCGCCTACGAGCAGTACTTC
-,TRBV18,TRBJ2-2,15,TRBD1,CASTGTAGRIGELFF,TGTGCCAGCACAGGGACAGCAGGTCGGATCGGGGAGCTGTTTTTT
-,TRBV5-8,TRBJ1-5,14,-,CASSFTGLAQPQHF,TGTGCCAGCAGCTTCACAGGGCTGGCTCAGCCCCAGCATTTT
-,TRBV27,TRBJ2-5,15,-,CASTPVAGRQETQYF,TGTGCCAGCACCCCGGTTGCGGGCAGGCAAGAGACCCAGTACTTC
-,TRBV28,TRBJ2-1,16,-,CASTSGQQRSYNEQFF,TGTGCCAGCACTTCCGGACAACAGCGCTCCTACAATGAGCAGTTCTTC
-,TRBV6-5,TRBJ2-4,13,-,CASSGLAKNIQYF,TGTGCCAGCAGCGGGTTAGCCAAAAACATTCAGTACTTC
-,TRBV13,TRBJ2-6,15,TRBD1,CASSPQGSGANVLTF,TGTGCCAGCAGCCCACAGGGGTCAGGGGCCAACGTCCTGACTTTC
-,TRBV14,TRBJ2-3,15,-,CASSQSRRRGDTQYF,TGTGCCAGCAGCCAAAGCCGCCGAAGAGGGGATACGCAGTATTTT
-,TRBV3-1/TRBV3-2,TRBJ1-5,16,-,CASSQDRGAGSQPQHF,TGTGCCAGCAGCCAAGATCGGGGGGCGGGATCTCAGCCCCAGCATTTT
-,TRBV4-1,TRBJ1-3,16,-,CASSQRDFSSGNTIYF,TGCGCCAGCAGCCAACGGGACTTCAGCTCTGGAAACACCATATATTTT
-,TRBV11-2,TRBJ2-7,16,-,CASSLGPDSPSYEQYF,TGTGCCAGCAGCTTAGGTCCGGACTCACCCTCCTACGAGCAGTACTTC
-,TRBV5-1,TRBJ2-5,14,-,CASSPYGQQETQYF,TGCGCCAGCAGCCCATATGGACAGCAAGAGACCCAGTACTTC
-,TRBV6-5,TRBJ2-1,14,-,CASSLDSSYNEQFF,TGTGCCAGCAGCTTGGACAGCTCCTACAATGAGCAGTTCTTC
-,TRBV19,TRBJ2-3,13,TRBD2,CASGLAGTDTQYF,TGTGCCAGCGGACTAGCGGGCACAGATACGCAGTATTTT
-,TRBV27,TRBJ2-7,14,TRBD1,CASSFGTGVYEQYF,TGTGCCAGCAGTTTTGGGACAGGGGTGTACGAGCAGTACTTC
-,TRBV28,TRBJ1-4,14,-,CASRGAQAGEKLFF,TGTGCCAGCAGGGGCGCTCAGGCAGGAGAAAAACTGTTTTTT
-,TRBV7-6,TRBJ1-3,14,-,CASSNRISGNTIYF,TGTGCCAGCAGCAACAGAATCTCTGGAAACACCATATATTTT
once,TRBV6-5,TRBJ2-3,14,TRBD1,CASSPPGQGYTQYF,TGTGCCAGCAGTCCTCCGGGACAGGGGTATACGCAGTATTTT
-,TRBV6-6,TRBJ1-4,15,-,CASSTSRSVNEKLFF,TGTGCCAGCAGCACCTCACGGAGCGTTAATGAAAAACTGTTTTTT
-,TRBV7-8,TRBJ2-1,17,TRBD2,CASSLEEGSGRWNEQFF,TGTGCCAGCAGCTTAGAAGAGGGTAGCGGGAGATGGAATGAGCAGTTCTTC